This T cell receptor beta chain stems from a study of CD8+ T cells in alopecia areata. Extracted RNA was reverse transcribed, and the resulting cDNA served as sequencing template. Libraries were prepared by immunoSEQ multiplex PCR; TCRdb keeps only in-frame clonotypes and omits some of them. The table has more than 95,000 clones, 58% seen once. Germline V gives CDR1 GTSNPN, CDR2 SVGIG (reference sequence). This CDR3 is built from 15 residues. Trimming took 3 bases from V and 0 from J, leaving 15 bases between them. Treatment given: oral pan-JAK inhibitor, 5-10 mg twice daily. The sample consisted of CD8+ T cells sorted from blood, taken at week 4, from a patient treated with tofacitinib. The rearrangement links TRBV30 to TRBJ2-7; a possible D gene is TRBD2 (6 bases). The receptor's source is a human donor with alopecia areata. The CDR3 DNA reads TGTGCCTGGAGGGAGCTCCAGGACTACTCCTACGAGCAGTACTTC. Translating gives CAWRELQDYSYEQYF.